The 30 T cell receptor beta chains below come from one sample, sequenced in a study of cytomegalovirus exposure and HLA in healthy donors. Data came from immunoSEQ multiplex PCR; TCRdb stores just in-frame clones and leaves some out. The data show 68,000 or so clones, over 80% seen once. Specimen: PBMCs. These receptors were obtained from a man aged 18 to 29 in good health and CMV-seronegative.

CDR3 region: CASARDFSYEQYF. In DNA form, the CDR3 reads TGTGCCAGTGCCAGGGACTTTTCCTACGAGCAGTACTTC. The chain links TRBV19 to TRBJ2-7, with D possibly TRBD2 on 6 matching bases. The CDR3 is 13 amino acids. The ends were cut back, 8 bases at V and 1 base at J, with 12 bases in the middle. CDR1 and CDR2 from the germline V gene are LNHDA and SQIVND (reference sequence).

This chain joins TRBV9 and TRBJ2-3; 8 nucleotides align to TRBD2. Per the germline V gene, CDR1 is SGDLS and CDR2 is YYNGEE. The CDR3 has 15 amino acids. V gave up 2 bases and J gave up 0 bases; unmatched junction bases: 2. CDR3 bases: TGTGCCAGCAGCGTCGCTAGCGGGAGCACAGATACGCAGTATTTT. Translation gives CASSVASGSTDTQYF.

The chain links TRBV11-2 to TRBJ2-3; the match to TRBD1 covers 8 bases. The germline V gene encodes CDR1 SGHAT and CDR2 FQNNGV. The V and J ends lost 3 bases and 8 bases, in that order; junction bases with no gene match: 10. This CDR3 has 15 amino acids. The CDR3 nucleotides read TGTGCCAGCAGCTTTCTCAGGGGGCGTGTTGCTACGCAGTATTTT. Translating it yields CASSFLRGRVATQYF. Filled out from reference TRBV11-2 and TRBJ2-3, the complete variable domain reads EAGVAQSPRYKIIEKRQSVAFWCNPISGHATLYWYQQILGQGPKLLIQFQNNGVVDDSQLPKDRFSAERLKGVDSTLKIQPAKLEDSAVYLCASSFLRGRVATQYFGPGTRLTVL.

J is TRBJ2-2 and V is TRBV19, with 15 bases matching TRBD2. This CDR3 has 18 amino acids. J gave up 3 bases and V 7 bases, and 9 bases lay outside the gene matches. CDR1 is LNHDA, CDR2 SQIVND, per germline (reference sequence). The CDR3 region is CASTKGLAGGFDTGELFF. CDR3 bases: TGTGCCAGTACCAAGGGACTAGCGGGAGGATTCGACACCGGGGAGCTGTTTTTT.

This chain connects TRBV4-1 to TRBJ2-2; a weak D match, TRBD2 (8 bases). Germline CDR1 is MGHRA and CDR2 is YSYEKL. The CDR3 loop spans 17 amino acids. Between the trimmed V and J ends, which lost 7 bases and 5 bases, there was a span of 23 bases. This CDR3 is CASTGRGSGGETGELFF. In DNA, the CDR3 is TGCGCCAGCACCGGCAGGGGGTCGGGAGGGGAGACCGGGGAGCTGTTTTTT.

The chain joins TRBV28 to TRBJ1-2; 9 bases are a match to TRBD1. The CDR3 spans 15 residues. The J segment lost 3 bases and the V segment lost 3 bases, leaving 5 bases of the junction unmatched. Per the germline V gene, CDR1 is MDHEN and CDR2 is SYDVKM. The DNA of the CDR3 is TGTGCCAGCAGTTTTGGGGGACAGGGAGACTATGGCTACACCTTC. This codes for CASSFGGQGDYGYTF.

The chain uses TRBV10-3 and TRBJ2-2; the match to TRBD1 covers 8 bases. CDR1 ENHRY and CDR2 SYGVKD come from the germline V gene. The J segment lost 3 bases and the V segment lost 10 bases, leaving 7 bases of the junction unmatched. The CDR3 is made up of 14 amino acids. CDR3 bases: TGTGCCAGAAGCCAGGACAGGGACACCGGGGAGCTGTTTTTT. Translated, it gives CARSQDRDTGELFF.

This sequence joins TRBV11-2 and TRBJ2-3; 10 positions agree with TRBD2. The CDR3 sequence is 19 residues long. Per the germline V gene, CDR1 is SGHAT and CDR2 is FQNNGV. The trim removed 7 bases at V and 4 bases at J, leaving 20 bases unmatched. CDR3: CASTYDPFEGLAGADTQYF. CDR3 coding DNA: TGTGCCAGCACTTATGATCCCTTTGAGGGGCTAGCGGGAGCAGATACGCAGTATTTT.

The chain joins TRBV15 to TRBJ2-7, with a weak D call TRBD1 (5 bases). CDR3 length: 15 residues. V lost 5 bases to trimming and J lost 6 bases, with 20 bases between them. Per the germline V gene, CDR1 is LNHNV and CDR2 is YYDKDF (reference sequence). The chain's CDR3 is CATSPRVGVFGEQYF. The CDR3 region has the DNA TGTGCCACCAGCCCCAGGGTTGGGGTTTTCGGCGAGCAGTACTTC.

V and J are TRBV28 and TRBJ1-5; D gene ambiguous. Trimming cost V 3 bases and J 7 bases, with 10 bases left between them. CDR1 and CDR2 (germline): MDHEN, SYDVKM. The CDR3 has 13 residues. The CDR3 loop is CASSFPVGQPQHF. CDR3 nucleotide sequence: TGTGCCAGCAGTTTTCCCGTTGGCCAGCCCCAGCATTTT.

The rearrangement uses TRBV4-3 and TRBJ1-4; 9 positions match TRBD1. V shed 5 bases and J 7 bases; nucleotides not matched to a gene: 5. Germline loops: CDR1 LGHNA, CDR2 YSLEER. This CDR3 has 14 amino acids. The CDR3 DNA is TGCGCCAGCAGCTGGACAGGGGATTCTGAAAAACTGTTTTTT. Its translation: CASSWTGDSEKLFF.

CDR3 loop: CASSVDLAGGTDTQYF. The CDR3 nucleotides are TGTGCCAGCAGCGTAGACCTAGCGGGAGGCACAGATACGCAGTATTTT. The chain combines TRBV9 with TRBJ2-3; TRBD2 agrees at 10 bases. J was trimmed by 1 base and V by 0 bases; bases with no gene match: 2. The CDR3 is 16 residues long. Per germline, CDR1 SGDLS and CDR2 YYNGEE.

This rearrangement joins TRBV7-2 to TRBJ2-2, with D possibly matching TRBD2 (6 bases). V lost 4 bases to trimming and J lost 7 bases, with 16 bases between them. The CDR3 has 15 residues. Per germline, CDR1 SGHTA and CDR2 FQGNSA. Written as DNA, the CDR3 is TGTGCCAGCAGCTCCCGGGACTCCTTTGTCGGGGAGCTGTTTTTT. It specifies CASSSRDSFVGELFF.

This clone was counted a single time. The V call is TRBV10-3, the J call TRBJ1-1; 8 nucleotides agree with TRBD1. V was pared by 5 bases and J by 3 bases, with 5 bases of the junction left unmatched. CDR1 and CDR2 (germline): ENHRY, SYGVKD. The CDR3 has 14 amino acids. This CDR3 is CAISKSQGDTEAFF. CDR3 sequence (DNA): TGTGCCATCAGTAAATCACAGGGGGACACTGAAGCTTTCTTT.

This chain connects TRBV18 to TRBJ2-2; D unresolved. The V end lost 3 bases, the J end lost 7 bases, and 15 bases lay between the germline ends. The germline CDR1 and CDR2 sequences are KGHSH and LQKENI. The CDR3 has 15 amino acids. DNA for the CDR3: TGTGCCAGCTCACCCGACGACACTTCCAGCGGGGAGCTGTTTTTT. This translates into CASSPDDTSSGELFF.

This sequence joins TRBV9 and TRBJ1-1; D gene ambiguous. The CDR3 extends over 13 amino acids. Germline CDR1 and CDR2: SGDLS and YYNGEE. V lost 0 bases, J lost 6 bases, and 9 bases lay in between. CDR3 region: CASSVVAQAEAFF. In nucleotides, the CDR3 is TGTGCCAGCAGCGTAGTGGCCCAGGCTGAAGCTTTCTTT.

This chain joins TRBV6-1 and TRBJ2-1; 9 bases line up with TRBD2. With V trimmed by 5 bases and J by 5 bases, 4 bases remained unmatched. Germline assignment: CDR1 MNHNS and CDR2 SASEGT. This CDR3 contains 14 residues. CDR3 residues: CASSPGLANNEQFF. The CDR3 DNA reads as TGTGCCAGCAGTCCCGGACTAGCGAACAATGAGCAGTTCTTC.

The rearrangement joins TRBV28 to TRBJ2-5, with D possibly being TRBD1 (6 bases). This CDR3 contains 14 residues. CDR1 is MDHEN, CDR2 SYDVKM, per germline. The V gene lost 5 bases and the J gene lost 1 base, with 11 bases spanning the gap. The CDR3, as DNA: TGTGCCAGCAGTCCCCGGGACACCCAAGAGACCCAGTACTTC. Amino acid sequence: CASSPRDTQETQYF.

This rearrangement joins TRBV7-9 to TRBJ2-7; 13 bases align to TRBD2. Trimming removed 5 bases from V and 6 bases from J; junction bases left unmatched: 10. The CDR3 runs 16 residues. Germline CDR1 SEHNR, CDR2 FQNEAQ (reference sequence). The CDR3 region has the DNA TGTGCCAGCAGCAACTTACTAGCGGGAGGGCGGCTCGAGCAGTACTTC. It encodes CASSNLLAGGRLEQYF.

J is TRBJ2-5 and V is TRBV9; 9 positions agree with TRBD1. Germline values: CDR1 SGDLS, CDR2 YYNGEE. J lost 4 bases, V lost 3 bases, and 4 bases had no gene match. The CDR3 is 14 amino acids. The CDR3: CASSGDRGGETQYF. CDR3 in DNA: TGTGCCAGCAGCGGTGACAGGGGGGGAGAGACCCAGTACTTC.

DNA for the CDR3: TGTGCCAGCAGTTACGGTCAGGGAGGAACCTACGAGCAGTACTTC. This encodes CASSYGQGGTYEQYF. The chain joins TRBV6-5 to TRBJ2-7; possibly TRBD2 for D (6 bases). Germline lookup yields CDR1 MNHEY and CDR2 SVGAGI. V was clipped by 2 bases and J by 2 bases, with 13 bases between them. The CDR3 spans 15 residues.

The chain employs TRBV5-1 and TRBJ2-1; unclear D gene. The CDR3 totals 14 residues. Germline CDR1 and CDR2: SGHRS and YFSETQ. Trimming stripped 1 base from V and 5 bases from J, with 10 bases between. The CDR3 sequence: CASSLNPQNNEQFF. The DNA for the CDR3 is TGCGCCAGCAGCTTGAATCCCCAGAACAATGAGCAGTTCTTC.

CDR3 sequence (DNA): TGTGCCATCAAGGGCGCGACAGGGCGCATTAACACTGAAGCTTTCTTT. The encoded protein is CAIKGATGRINTEAFF. The genes are TRBV10-3 and TRBJ1-1; 7 bases match TRBD1. The V and J ends lost 7 bases and 2 bases, in that order; junction bases with no gene match: 13. The CDR3 covers 16 residues. From germline, CDR1 is ENHRY and CDR2 SYGVKD.

The rearrangement links TRBV5-6 to TRBJ2-1; unclear D gene. There are 13 residues in the CDR3. Per the germline V gene, CDR1 is SGHDT and CDR2 is YYEEEE. The V end was cut by 5 bases, the J end by 10 bases, with 16 bases between. The CDR3 protein is CASSPTLPGEQFF. CDR3 nucleotides: TGTGCCAGCAGTCCCACACTGCCAGGCGAGCAGTTCTTC.

This chain uses TRBV9 with TRBJ2-1; TRBD2 aligns across 8 bases. Germline CDR1 is SGDLS and CDR2 is YYNGEE. This CDR3 is 16 amino acids long. V was pared by 2 bases and J by 5 bases, with 9 bases of the junction left unmatched. Here the CDR3 DNA reads TGTGCCAGCAGCGTTACGGGAGGGACTTCCAACAATGAGCAGTTCTTC. As protein: CASSVTGGTSNNEQFF.

The rearrangement joins TRBV5-5 to TRBJ2-5, with 7 bases that match TRBD1. The CDR3 runs to 15 residues. Germline-derived CDR1 and CDR2 are SGHKS and YYEKEE (reference sequence). The ends lost 0 bases at V and 4 bases at J; junction bases unmatched: 6. The chain's CDR3 is CASSLETGVRETQYF. The CDR3 bases are TGTGCCAGCAGCTTGGAAACAGGGGTTCGAGAGACCCAGTACTTC. The variable domain in full, with the rest retrieved from reference TRBV5-5 and TRBJ2-5, is DAGVTQSPTHLIKTRGQQVTLRCSPISGHKSVSWYQQVLGQGPQFIFQYYEKEERGRGNFPDRFSARQFPNYSSELNVNALLLGDSALYLCASSLETGVRETQYFGPGTRLLVL.

V is TRBV30 and J is TRBJ2-3; 9 bases agree with TRBD1. Germline CDR1 and CDR2: GTSNPN and SVGIG (reference sequence). The CDR3 runs 16 residues. V lost 5 bases, J lost 1 base, and 10 bases stayed unmatched. The CDR3 region has the DNA TGTGCCTGGCATTTACAGGGGGCATGGGGCACAGATACGCAGTATTTT. Translated, it gives CAWHLQGAWGTDTQYF.

To note about this clone: Distinct nucleotide sequences in the sample also encode this CDR3. This rearrangement joins TRBV27 to TRBJ2-7, with 8 positions matching TRBD2. This CDR3 is 13 amino acids long. CDR1 is MNHEY and CDR2 is SMNVEV in the germline V gene (reference sequence). V was pared by 2 bases and J by 3 bases, with 0 bases of the junction left unmatched. The CDR3 DNA is TGTGCCAGCAGTTTAAGCGGGAGCTACGAGCAGTACTTC. Amino acids: CASSLSGSYEQYF.

The CDR3 is CASSSGTGHQPQHF. In DNA form, the CDR3 reads TGTGCCAGCAGCTCCGGGACAGGCCATCAGCCCCAGCATTTT. The chain employs TRBV7-2 and TRBJ1-5; the match to TRBD1 covers 8 bases. V lost 4 bases and J lost 5; bases outside the gene matches: 4. The germline CDR1 and CDR2 sequences are SGHTA and FQGNSA. This CDR3 is 14 amino acids long.

The chain has TRBV19 and TRBJ2-5, with TRBD2 matching 14 bases. This CDR3 region has 17 residues. CDR1 and CDR2 from the germline V gene are LNHDA and SQIVND (reference sequence). J was trimmed by 5 bases and V by 5 bases; bases with no gene match: 10. The CDR3 nucleotides read TGTGCCAGTAGTCCGGGACTAGCGGGAGTGGTGGGGGAGACCCAGTACTTC. Translating gives CASSPGLAGVVGETQYF.